The rows below give T cell receptor beta chains drawn from one sample of a study of cytomegalovirus exposure and HLA in healthy donors. TCRdb's table, derived via immunoSEQ multiplex PCR, lists solely in-frame clones and lacks some. The sample has about 170,000 clones; under 90% are singletons. Sequencing was carried out using PBMCs. The receptors originated from a man under 40 in good health and CMV-seropositive. CDR3s include the opening cysteine and the closing phenylalanine or tryptophan. Fields, in order: V gene, CDR3 length, J gene, clone size, D gene, CDR3 DNA, CDR3 protein. D genes are given only for firm matches. Only part of the rows carry a size: once, few, many, or a class if the clone is expanded.

TRBV19	17	TRBJ2-7	-	TRBD2	TGTGCCAGTAGTATCCATCTTAGCGGGGGAAACTCCTACGAGCAGTACTTC	CASSIHLSGGNSYEQYF
TRBV4-3	16	TRBJ1-5	-	-	TGCGCCAGCAGCCAAGATATCGGGGGGGGCAATCAGCCCCAGCATTTT	CASSQDIGGGNQPQHF
TRBV18	15	TRBJ2-3	-	TRBD2	TGTGCCAGCTCACCTGGAGCGGGAGAGGCAGATACGCAGTATTTT	CASSPGAGEADTQYF
TRBV27	16	TRBJ2-5	-	-	TGTGCCAGCAGTTTAGGAGGTCGGGTCCGTATCGAGACCCAGTACTTC	CASSLGGRVRIETQYF
TRBV28	14	TRBJ1-1	-	TRBD1	TGTGCCAGCAGCCAACAGGGGCCGAACACTGAAGCTTTCTTT	CASSQQGPNTEAFF
TRBV6-5	15	TRBJ2-7	-	-	TGTGCCAGCAGTTACTCGCGGGTACGATCCTACGAGCAGTACTTC	CASSYSRVRSYEQYF
TRBV11-3	15	TRBJ2-1	-	TRBD1	TGTGCCAGCAGCCGGTACAGGGGAACCTACAATGAGCAGTTCTTC	CASSRYRGTYNEQFF
TRBV28	14	TRBJ1-6	-	-	TGTGCCAGCAGTTCCGGTTGGGGCGGTTCACCCCTCCACTTT	CASSSGWGGSPLHF
TRBV7-9	15	TRBJ2-1	-	TRBD1	TGTGCCAGCAGCACCCGGACAGGGGGCTACAATGAGCAGTTCTTC	CASSTRTGGYNEQFF
TRBV27	15	TRBJ2-5	-	-	TGTGCCAGCAGTTTATCGACAGTCCCACAAGAGACCCAGTACTTC	CASSLSTVPQETQYF
TRBV5-1	12	TRBJ1-2	-	-	TGCGCCAGCCGGGACAACACGTATGGCTACACCTTC	CASRDNTYGYTF
TRBV9	15	TRBJ2-5	few	-	TGTGCCAGCAGCGTAGCGGGTGATCTCCAAGAGACCCAGTACTTC	CASSVAGDLQETQYF
TRBV19	14	TRBJ2-1	-	TRBD2	TGTGCCAGTGGGAGGGACTTTGATTACAATGAGCAGTTCTTC	CASGRDFDYNEQFF
TRBV13	15	TRBJ2-7	once	-	TGTGCCAGCAAATCCCTCAGGGACTCACTCTACGAGCAGTACTTC	CASKSLRDSLYEQYF
TRBV10-2	13	TRBJ2-3	-	TRBD1	TGCGCCACCCGACAGGGGGCGGGGGATACGCAGTATTTT	CATRQGAGDTQYF
TRBV27	14	TRBJ1-1	-	-	TGTGCCAGCAGTTTCGGGGATCCGAACACTGAAGCTTTCTTT	CASSFGDPNTEAFF
TRBV5-5	16	TRBJ2-1	once	TRBD1	TGTGCCAGCAGCGCTGAGGACAGGAGCATTTACAATGAGCAGTTCTTC	CASSAEDRSIYNEQFF